These T cell receptor beta chains were read from a single sample in a study of early T cells in non-severe SARS-CoV-2 infection. MiXCR was run by TCRdb on the 5' RACE reads, yielding one entry per CDR3 protein. In the table there are 25,000 to 30,000 distinct CDR3 sequences, roughly 4.2% of which are singletons. The specimen was whole blood. The receptors shown here come from an adult who was a healthcare worker with PCR-confirmed SARS-CoV-2 infection or an uninfected control (not recorded which). The CDR3 runs from the conserved cysteine through the conserved F or W. The D gene is left open where the match is weak. The listing skips clone size in some rows; elsewhere it reads once, few, many or a size class.

d_gene	j_gene	v_gene	len	abundance	CDR3nt	CDR3aa
TRBD2	TRBJ2-3	TRBV7-8	16	many	TGTGCCAGCAGCTTAGCCCCAGCGGGGATCACAGATACGCAGTATTTT	CASSLAPAGITDTQYF
.	TRBJ1-1	TRBV24-1	13	many	TGTGCCACCAGGCTTCAGGGGAACACTGAAGCTTTCTTT	CATRLQGNTEAFF
.	TRBJ1-3	TRBV12-3/TRBV12-4	15	many	TGTGCCAGCAGCATCACCGGGACGAGAGGAAACACCATATATTTT	CASSITGTRGNTIYF
.	TRBJ1-1	TRBV7-9	12	medium-sized	TGTGCCAGCAGCTTCCTGAACACTGAAGCTTTCTTT	CASSFLNTEAFF
.	TRBJ2-1	TRBV10-1	13	many	TGCGCCAGCAGTAGCTACCTTACGGCTGAGCAGTTCTTC	CASSSYLTAEQFF
TRBD2	TRBJ2-1	TRBV6-2/TRBV6-3	17	many	TGTGCCAGCAGTTACGTATACGGGGGGACCCGATACAATGAGCAGTTCTTC	CASSYVYGGTRYNEQFF
.	TRBJ1-1	TRBV21-1	9	many	TGTGCCAGAACAGGCCGGGCTTTCTTT	CARTGRAFF
TRBD2	TRBJ2-1	TRBV10-3	14	medium-sized	TGTGCCATCAGTGACGGGGGGGCGAACAATGAGCAGTTCTTC	CAISDGGANNEQFF
.	TRBJ1-1	TRBV6-4	13	few	TGTGCCAGCTCCGAGGGGGAGAACACTGAAGCTTTCTTT	CASSEGENTEAFF
TRBD1	TRBJ2-7	TRBV13	16	many	TGTGCCAGCAGCCAGTCCGGGACAGGGGGCTCCTACGAGCAGTACTTC	CASSQSGTGGSYEQYF
TRBD2	TRBJ2-7	TRBV7-9	13	many	TGTGCCAGCAGCAACGGACTAGCCGACGAGCAGTACTTC	CASSNGLADEQYF
TRBD1	TRBJ2-5	TRBV5-5	16	many	TGTGCCAGCAGCTTGGCCCGGGACAGGATCCAAGAGACCCAGTACTTC	CASSLARDRIQETQYF
.	TRBJ1-5	TRBV9	14	many	TGTGCCAGCAGCTTTTCCTCCGGGGACCAGCCCCAGCATTTT	CASSFSSGDQPQHF
TRBD1	TRBJ2-3	TRBV30	15	many	TGTGCCTGGAGCCCGGGACAGGGGGTTCCGGATACGCAGTATTTT	CAWSPGQGVPDTQYF
.	TRBJ1-1	TRBV21-1	16	many	TGTGCCAGCAGCAAAGGGCAGGAGATCATGAACACTGAAGCTTTCTTT	CASSKGQEIMNTEAFF
TRBD2	TRBJ2-5	TRBV12-3/TRBV12-4	15	many	TGTGCCAGCAGGCTAGCGGGGAGGTACCAAGAGACCCAGTACTTC	CASRLAGRYQETQYF
.	TRBJ2-3	TRBV20-1	13	many	TGCAGTGCTATCTTCGGGCGCACAGATACGCAGTATTTT	CSAIFGRTDTQYF
.	TRBJ2-5	TRBV12-3/TRBV12-4	13	many	TGTGCCAGCAGTTTAATAATGCAAGAGACCCAGTACTTC	CASSLIMQETQYF
.	TRBJ1-2	TRBV11-2	13	many	TGTGCCAGCAGCCGACTGACTAACTATGGCTACACCTTC	CASSRLTNYGYTF
TRBD2	TRBJ2-3	TRBV11-2	17	many	TGTGCCAGCAGCCCTGGAGGGGCGGGGGGATACACAGATACGCAGTATTTT	CASSPGGAGGYTDTQYF
.	TRBJ2-7	TRBV11-2	11	.	TGTGCCAGCAGCATCACATACGAGCAGTACTTC	CASSITYEQYF
TRBD1	TRBJ1-2	TRBV9	13	many	TGTGCCAGCAGCGCCGGGACAGCTTATGGCTACACCTTC	CASSAGTAYGYTF
.	TRBJ1-1	TRBV18	14	many	TGTGCCAGCTCACCACAGGTCATGAACACTGAAGCTTTCTTT	CASSPQVMNTEAFF
.	TRBJ2-7	TRBV7-2	16	.	TGTGCCAGCAGCTTAGAAGGGACCGTGCTTTCCTACGAGCAGTACTTC	CASSLEGTVLSYEQYF
.	TRBJ1-1	TRBV5-6	12	many	TGTGCCAGCAGCTGGTCCCGATCTGAAGCTTTCTTT	CASSWSRSEAFF
.	TRBJ2-2	TRBV2	13	few	TGTGCCAGCACCCGGACGGGAACCGGGGAGCTGTTTTTT	CASTRTGTGELFF
.	TRBJ2-1	TRBV19	12	medium-sized	TGTGCCAGTAGTATCGGGCAGGGAAAGCAGTTCTTC	CASSIGQGKQFF
.	TRBJ1-6	TRBV13	15	few	TGTGCCAGCAGCCGCGGGGGTTCGGGTAGGTCACCCCTCCACTTT	CASSRGGSGRSPLHF
.	TRBJ1-1	TRBV12-3/TRBV12-4	13	many	TGTGCCAGCAGGGAGCGTCTGAACACTGAAGCTTTCTTT	CASRERLNTEAFF
.	TRBJ2-5	TRBV14	13	many	TGTGCCAGCAGCCAATCTGGGTGGGAGACCCAGTACTTC	CASSQSGWETQYF
.	TRBJ1-3	TRBV29-1	16	many	TGCAGCGTTGCAAAAATAGGGGGGGCGCAAGGAAACACCATATATTTT	CSVAKIGGAQGNTIYF
.	TRBJ1-4	TRBV7-2	15	few	TGTGCCAGCAGCCAACGGGGCGGAAGGGTCGAAAAACTGTTTTTT	CASSQRGGRVEKLFF
.	TRBJ2-7	TRBV29-1	13	medium-sized	TGCAGCGTGGCCCTCCTGCGGGGAGACGAGCAGTACTTC	CSVALLRGDEQYF
.	TRBJ2-7	TRBV3-1	15	many	TGTGCCAGCAGCCAAGCCCCGGACGTGGCCTACGAGCAGTACTTC	CASSQAPDVAYEQYF
.	TRBJ1-5	TRBV19	17	many	TGTGCCAGTAATCACCGGACGGTCGGTTATAGCAATCAGCCCCAGCATTTT	CASNHRTVGYSNQPQHF
.	TRBJ1-4	TRBV7-2	13	many	TGTGCCAGCAGCTTAGGGGTTCCTGAAAAACTGTTTTTT	CASSLGVPEKLFF
.	TRBJ2-7	TRBV10-3	12	many	TGTGCCATCAGTGAGTCAGGGCTCGAGCAGTACTTC	CAISESGLEQYF
TRBD1	TRBJ2-2	TRBV29-1	13	few	TGCAGCGCTAGGGGGCGCGACACCGGGGAGCTGTTTTTT	CSARGRDTGELFF
TRBD1	TRBJ1-1	TRBV7-9	14	many	TGTGCCAGCAGCTCACAGGGGAGCGACACTGAAGCTTTCTTT	CASSSQGSDTEAFF
TRBD1	TRBJ1-4	TRBV5-6	15	many	TGTGCCAGCAGCTTGGAGGGACGGGACAGGGAAAAACTGTTTTTT	CASSLEGRDREKLFF
.	TRBJ2-1	TRBV10-3	12	many	TGTGCCATCAGTGACATAGGGGCTGAGCAGTTCTTC	CAISDIGAEQFF
TRBD1	TRBJ1-5	TRBV20-1	17	many	TGCAGTGCTTGGGACAGGGTCCCACTATATAGCAATCAGCCCCAGCATTTT	CSAWDRVPLYSNQPQHF
TRBD1	TRBJ1-2	TRBV29-1	13	many	TGCAGCGTCCAGACAGGGTCCGGCTATGGCTACACCTTC	CSVQTGSGYGYTF
.	TRBJ2-1	TRBV4-1	16	medium-sized	TGCGCCAGCAGCCAAGAATTAGGACAGCTTTACAATGAGCAGTTCTTC	CASSQELGQLYNEQFF
.	TRBJ2-3	TRBV10-3	16	few	TGTGCCATCAGCCCCCGGGACTCGCAGGGGGTAGATACGCAGTATTTT	CAISPRDSQGVDTQYF
.	TRBJ1-4	TRBV7-9	16	many	TGTGCCAGCAGCTTAACGGGTGCTGGAACTAATGAAAAACTGTTTTTT	CASSLTGAGTNEKLFF
.	TRBJ2-7	TRBV6-2/TRBV6-3	13	many	TGTGCCAGCACCCGGACAGAGTCCTACGAGCAGTACTTC	CASTRTESYEQYF
TRBD2	TRBJ2-1	TRBV11-2	15	many	TGTGCCAGCAGCTTAGTCTCGGCTAGCGGGGGAGAGCAGTTCTTC	CASSLVSASGGEQFF
.	TRBJ2-7	TRBV7-9	15	many	TGTGCCAGCAGCTTAGTTCCAGGGGCCTTACCCGAGCAGTACTTC	CASSLVPGALPEQYF
TRBD1	TRBJ2-1	TRBV30	15	many	TGTGCCTGGAGTGTACTTGGGACAGGGGGTAATGAGCAGTTCTTC	CAWSVLGTGGNEQFF
.	TRBJ1-6	TRBV28	14	many	TGTGCCAGCAGTTTAGGGTGGCACAATTCACCCCTCCACTTT	CASSLGWHNSPLHF
.	TRBJ2-1	TRBV19	15	many	TGTGCCAGTAGTCTGACCCTCAGCTCCTACAATGAGCAGTTCTTC	CASSLTLSSYNEQFF
.	TRBJ2-7	TRBV28	13	many	TGTGCCAGCAGAGGTTCTAGCTCCTACGAGCAGTACTTC	CASRGSSSYEQYF
TRBD2	TRBJ2-3	TRBV7-9	17	many	TGTGCCAGCAGTCCCCAGCTAGCGGGGGCCAGCACAGATACGCAGTATTTT	CASSPQLAGASTDTQYF
.	TRBJ2-7	TRBV4-1	15	many	TGCGCCAGCAGCCAAGATACAGGGAGCACCTACGAGCAGTACTTC	CASSQDTGSTYEQYF
.	TRBJ1-5	TRBV7-2	12	many	TGTGCCAGCAGCCCGAGTGGTCAGCCCCAGCATTTT	CASSPSGQPQHF
TRBD2	TRBJ2-1	TRBV5-4	15	many	TGTGCCAGCAGCTTAGGAGCGGGGTCCTACAATGAGCAGTTCTTC	CASSLGAGSYNEQFF
.	TRBJ1-2	TRBV12-3/TRBV12-4	14	many	TGTGCCAGCACCCCGACAGGTTCTAACTATGGCTACACCTTC	CASTPTGSNYGYTF
TRBD2	TRBJ2-3	TRBV7-9	15	many	TGTGCCAGCAGCTCTACTAGCGGGGGTCCGGATACGCAGTATTTT	CASSSTSGGPDTQYF